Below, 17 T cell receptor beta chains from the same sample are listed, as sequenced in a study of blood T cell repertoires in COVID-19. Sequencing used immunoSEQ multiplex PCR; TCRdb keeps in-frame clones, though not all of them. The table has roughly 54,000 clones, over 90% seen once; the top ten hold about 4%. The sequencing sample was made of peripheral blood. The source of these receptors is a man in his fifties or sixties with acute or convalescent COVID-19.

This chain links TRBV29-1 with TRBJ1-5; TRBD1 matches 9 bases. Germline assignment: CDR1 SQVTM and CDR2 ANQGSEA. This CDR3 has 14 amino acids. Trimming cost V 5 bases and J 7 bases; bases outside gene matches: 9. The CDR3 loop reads CSVRETGGGQPQHF. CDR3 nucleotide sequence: TGCAGCGTTAGGGAGACAGGGGGAGGCCAGCCCCAGCATTTT.

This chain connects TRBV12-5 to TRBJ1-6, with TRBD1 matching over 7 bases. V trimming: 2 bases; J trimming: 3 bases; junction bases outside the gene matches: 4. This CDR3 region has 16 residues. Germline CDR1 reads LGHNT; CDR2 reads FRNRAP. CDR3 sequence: CASGLYRGVYNSPLHF. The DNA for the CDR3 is TGTGCTAGTGGTTTGTACAGGGGCGTCTATAATTCACCCCTCCACTTT.

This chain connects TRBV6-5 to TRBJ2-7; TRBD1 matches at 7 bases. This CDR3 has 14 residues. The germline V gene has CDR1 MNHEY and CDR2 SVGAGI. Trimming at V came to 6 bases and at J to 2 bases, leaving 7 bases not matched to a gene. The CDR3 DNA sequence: TGTGCCAGCAGCTTTCCGGGACAGACCTACGAGCAGTACTTC. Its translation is CASSFPGQTYEQYF.

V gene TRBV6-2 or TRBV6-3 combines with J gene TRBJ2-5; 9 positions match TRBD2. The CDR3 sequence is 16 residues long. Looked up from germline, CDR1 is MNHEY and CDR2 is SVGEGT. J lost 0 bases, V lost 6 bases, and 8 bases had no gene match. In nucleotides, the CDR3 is TGTGCCAGCAGCCGCGCGGGGGGGTCTTACCAAGAGACCCAGTACTTC. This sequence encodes CASSRAGGSYQETQYF.

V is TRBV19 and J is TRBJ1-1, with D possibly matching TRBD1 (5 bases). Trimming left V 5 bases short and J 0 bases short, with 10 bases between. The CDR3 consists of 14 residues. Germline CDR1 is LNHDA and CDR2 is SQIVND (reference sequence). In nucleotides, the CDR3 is TGTGCCAGTAGTCCCCAGGGCATGAACACTGAAGCTTTCTTT. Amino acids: CASSPQGMNTEAFF. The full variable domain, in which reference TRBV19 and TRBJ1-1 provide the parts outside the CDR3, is DGGITQSPKYLFRKEGQNVTLSCEQNLNHDAMYWYRQDPGQGLRLIYYSQIVNDFQKGDIAEGYSVSREKKESFPLTVTSAQKNPTAFYLCASSPQGMNTEAFFGQGTRLTVV.

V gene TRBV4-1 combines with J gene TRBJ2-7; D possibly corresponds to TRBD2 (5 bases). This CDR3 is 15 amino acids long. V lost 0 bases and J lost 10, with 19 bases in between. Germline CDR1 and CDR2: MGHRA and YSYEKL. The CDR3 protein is CASSQDGSDYQTQYF. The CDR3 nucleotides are TGCGCCAGCAGCCAAGATGGTTCCGACTACCAAACCCAGTACTTC.

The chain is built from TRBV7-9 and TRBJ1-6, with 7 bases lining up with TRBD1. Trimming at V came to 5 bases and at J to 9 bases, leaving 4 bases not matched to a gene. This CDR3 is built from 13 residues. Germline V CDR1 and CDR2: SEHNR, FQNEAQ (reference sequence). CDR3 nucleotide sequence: TGTGCCAGCAGCCCAGACAGGGCTTCACCCCTCCACTTT. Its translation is CASSPDRASPLHF.

Here the CDR3 DNA reads TGTGCCAGCAGTTATGCGTCGTTTACTAGCGGGAGCCCAGATACGCAGTATTTT. Translated: CASSYASFTSGSPDTQYF. The chain uses TRBV27 and TRBJ2-3; 11 nucleotides align to TRBD2. From germline, CDR1 is MNHEY and CDR2 SMNVEV (reference sequence). J gave up 4 bases and V 4 bases, and 13 bases lay outside the gene matches. There are 18 residues in the CDR3.

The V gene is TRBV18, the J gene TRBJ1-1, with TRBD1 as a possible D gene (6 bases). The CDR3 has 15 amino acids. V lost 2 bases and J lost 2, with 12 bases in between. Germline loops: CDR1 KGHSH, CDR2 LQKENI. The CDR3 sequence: CASSPGNGGNTEAFF. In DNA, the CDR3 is TGTGCCAGCTCACCAGGAAATGGGGGCAACACTGAAGCTTTCTTT.

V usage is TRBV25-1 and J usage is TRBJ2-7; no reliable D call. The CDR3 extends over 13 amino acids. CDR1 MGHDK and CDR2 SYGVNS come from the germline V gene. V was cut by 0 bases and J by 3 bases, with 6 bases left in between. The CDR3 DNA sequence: TGTGCCAGCAGTGAATATTACAGCTACGAGCAGTACTTC. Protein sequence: CASSEYYSYEQYF.

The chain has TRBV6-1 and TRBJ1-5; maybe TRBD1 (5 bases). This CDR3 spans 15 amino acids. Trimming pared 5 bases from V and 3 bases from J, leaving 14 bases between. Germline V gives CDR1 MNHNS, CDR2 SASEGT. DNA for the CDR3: TGTGCCAGCAGTTCATCGGGGGGGAACAATCAGCCCCAGCATTTT. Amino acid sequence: CASSSSGGNNQPQHF.

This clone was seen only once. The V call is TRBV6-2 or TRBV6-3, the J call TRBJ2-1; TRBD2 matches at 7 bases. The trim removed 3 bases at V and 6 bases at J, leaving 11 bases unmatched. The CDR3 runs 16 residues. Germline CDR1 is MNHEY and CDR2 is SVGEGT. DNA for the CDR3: TGTGCCAGCAGTTATCCCGCGGGAGTCCGTGGCAATGAGCAGTTCTTC. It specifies CASSYPAGVRGNEQFF.

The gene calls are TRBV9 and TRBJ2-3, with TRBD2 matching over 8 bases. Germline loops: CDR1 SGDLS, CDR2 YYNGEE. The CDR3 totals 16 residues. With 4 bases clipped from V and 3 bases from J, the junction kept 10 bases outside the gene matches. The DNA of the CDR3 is TGTGCCAGCAGCTCCAACCCAGCGGGAGAGACAGATACGCAGTATTTT. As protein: CASSSNPAGETDTQYF.

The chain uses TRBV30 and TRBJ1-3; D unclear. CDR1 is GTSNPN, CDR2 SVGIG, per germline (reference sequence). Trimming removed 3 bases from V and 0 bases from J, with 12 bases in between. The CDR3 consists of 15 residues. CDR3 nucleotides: TGTGCCTGGAGGTTATCACTGAGCTCTGGAAACACCATATATTTT. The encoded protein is CAWRLSLSSGNTIYF.

CDR3 in amino acids: CAWSGQGRDPLHF. In DNA form, the CDR3 reads TGTGCCTGGAGCGGACAGGGAAGAGATCCCCTCCACTTT. This sequence joins TRBV30 and TRBJ1-6, with 8 bases matching TRBD1. Germline CDR1 reads GTSNPN; CDR2 reads SVGIG (reference sequence). V shed 3 bases, J shed 13 bases, and the junction held 8 bases outside the gene matches. The CDR3 length is 13 residues.

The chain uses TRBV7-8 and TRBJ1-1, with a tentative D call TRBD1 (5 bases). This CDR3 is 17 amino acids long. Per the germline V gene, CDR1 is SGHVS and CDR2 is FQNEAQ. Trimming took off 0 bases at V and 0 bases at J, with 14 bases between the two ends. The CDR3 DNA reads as TGTGCCAGCAGCTTAGCGATCCAGGGAATGGTGAACACTGAAGCTTTCTTT. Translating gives CASSLAIQGMVNTEAFF.

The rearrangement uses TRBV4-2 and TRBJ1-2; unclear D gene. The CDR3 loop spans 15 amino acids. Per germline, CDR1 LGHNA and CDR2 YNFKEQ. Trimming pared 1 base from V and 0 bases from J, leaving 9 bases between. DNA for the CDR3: TGTGCCAGCAGCCAAGTTTCAGGTCCTAACTATGGCTACACCTTC. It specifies CASSQVSGPNYGYTF.